This T cell receptor (beta chain) is from a study of human T cells and chemical hapten exposure. Study summary: Affected patients, primarily female, had alopecia areata, totalis or universalis. Broader study findings: Expanded TCRs were compared with controls, and the expanded TCRs formed significantly more large CDR3 similarity clusters.

Individual cDNA molecules in this library carried unique molecular identifiers. Using its own MiXCR run on the RACE reads, TCRdb lists one record per CDR3 protein. The sample contains some 79,000 distinct CDR3 sequences, roughly a tenth of which appear only once. Time point here: patch test 2, 6 weeks after DPC sensitization. Sample treatment: therapeutic diphenylcyclopropenone sensitization with weekly scalp DPC. Donors, patients with alopecia ranging from 18 to 70 years old and judged suitable for DPC, provided samples. V dropped 7 bases and J dropped 4 bases, with 13 bases sitting between them. Germline lookup yields CDR1 DFQATT and CDR2 SNEGSKA (reference sequence). The CDR3 has 12 residues. This clonotype occurred many times. Its antigen is as yet unknown.

Source: whole blood, taken in connection with sensitization to the hapten diphenylcyclopropenone (DPC). The TCR originated in a woman between 50 and 59 years old with alopecia areata. Some clones in this sample may be carry-over from other donors' samples. The chain uses TRBV20-1 and TRBJ1-2; D possibly corresponds to TRBD1 (5 bases). The CDR3 DNA follows: TGCAGTGTTGCGCTGGGGGGCTATGGCTACACCTTC. This encodes CSVALGGYGYTF.